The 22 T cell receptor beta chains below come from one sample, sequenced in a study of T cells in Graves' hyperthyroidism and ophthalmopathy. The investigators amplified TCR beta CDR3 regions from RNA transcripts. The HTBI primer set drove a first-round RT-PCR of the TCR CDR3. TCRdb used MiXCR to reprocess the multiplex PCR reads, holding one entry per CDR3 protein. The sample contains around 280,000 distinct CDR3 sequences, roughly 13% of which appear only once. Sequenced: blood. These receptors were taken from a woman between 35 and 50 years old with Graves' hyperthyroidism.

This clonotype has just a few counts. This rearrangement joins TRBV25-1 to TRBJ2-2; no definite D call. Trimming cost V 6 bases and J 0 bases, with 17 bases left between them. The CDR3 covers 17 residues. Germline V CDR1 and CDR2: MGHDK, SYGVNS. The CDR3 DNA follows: TGTGCCAGCAGGTACCCGCGGAGACTCGCGAACACCGGGGAGCTGTTTTTT. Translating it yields CASRYPRRLANTGELFF.

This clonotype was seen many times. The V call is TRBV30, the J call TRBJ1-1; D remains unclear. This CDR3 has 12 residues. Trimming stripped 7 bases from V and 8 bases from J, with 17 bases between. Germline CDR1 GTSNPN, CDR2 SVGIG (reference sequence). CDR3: CALVGYPSEAFF. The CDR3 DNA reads TGTGCCTTGGTGGGGTACCCCTCGGAAGCTTTCTTT.

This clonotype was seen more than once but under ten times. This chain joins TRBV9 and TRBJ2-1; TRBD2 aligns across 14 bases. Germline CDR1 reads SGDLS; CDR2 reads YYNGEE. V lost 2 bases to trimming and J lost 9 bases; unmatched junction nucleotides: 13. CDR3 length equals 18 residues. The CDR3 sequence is CASSVTISGTSGRGEQFF. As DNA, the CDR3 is TGTGCCAGCAGCGTGACGATTTCCGGGACTAGCGGGAGAGGTGAGCAGTTCTTC.

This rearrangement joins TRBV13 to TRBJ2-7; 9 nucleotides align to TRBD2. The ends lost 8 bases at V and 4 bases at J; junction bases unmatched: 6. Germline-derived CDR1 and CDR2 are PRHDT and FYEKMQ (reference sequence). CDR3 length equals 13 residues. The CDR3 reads CASWLAGTYEQYF. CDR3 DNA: TGTGCCAGCTGGCTAGCGGGAACTTACGAGCAGTACTTC.

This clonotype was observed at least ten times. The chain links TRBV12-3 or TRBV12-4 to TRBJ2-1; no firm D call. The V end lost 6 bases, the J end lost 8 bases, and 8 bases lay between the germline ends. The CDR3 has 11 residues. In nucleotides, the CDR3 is TGTGCCAGCAGCTATTTAGATGAGCAGTTCTTC. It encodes CASSYLDEQFF.

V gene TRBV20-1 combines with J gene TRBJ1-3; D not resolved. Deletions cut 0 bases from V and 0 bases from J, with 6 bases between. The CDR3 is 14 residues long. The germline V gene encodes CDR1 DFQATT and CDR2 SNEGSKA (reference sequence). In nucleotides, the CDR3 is TGCAGTGCTAGAGAAGGGTCCTCTGGAAACACCATATATTTT. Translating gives CSAREGSSGNTIYF.

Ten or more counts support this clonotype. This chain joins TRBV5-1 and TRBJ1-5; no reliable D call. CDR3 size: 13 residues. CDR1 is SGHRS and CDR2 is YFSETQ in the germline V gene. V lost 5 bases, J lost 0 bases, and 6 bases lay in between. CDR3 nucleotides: TGCGCCAGCAGACAGAGTAGCAATCAGCCCCAGCATTTT. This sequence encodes CASRQSSNQPQHF.

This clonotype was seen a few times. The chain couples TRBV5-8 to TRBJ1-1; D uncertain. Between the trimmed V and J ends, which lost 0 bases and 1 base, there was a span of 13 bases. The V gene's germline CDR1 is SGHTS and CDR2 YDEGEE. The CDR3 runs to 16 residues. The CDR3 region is CASSLADFGRNTEAFF. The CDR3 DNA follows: TGTGCCAGCAGCTTGGCCGATTTCGGCAGGAACACTGAAGCTTTCTTT.

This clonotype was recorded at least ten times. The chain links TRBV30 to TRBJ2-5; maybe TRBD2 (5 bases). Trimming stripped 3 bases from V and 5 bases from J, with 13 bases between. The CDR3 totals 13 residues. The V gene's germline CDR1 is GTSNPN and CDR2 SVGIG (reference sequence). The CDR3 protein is CAWSSGYQETQYF. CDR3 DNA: TGTGCCTGGAGCTCGGGGTATCAGGAGACCCAGTACTTC.

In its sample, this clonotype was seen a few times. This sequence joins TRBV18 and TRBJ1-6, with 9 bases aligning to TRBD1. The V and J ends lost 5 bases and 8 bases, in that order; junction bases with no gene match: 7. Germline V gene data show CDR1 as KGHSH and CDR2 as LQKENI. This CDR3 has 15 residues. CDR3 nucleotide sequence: TGTGCCAGCTCAGAGACGGGACAGGGATATTCACCCCTCCACTTT. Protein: CASSETGQGYSPLHF.

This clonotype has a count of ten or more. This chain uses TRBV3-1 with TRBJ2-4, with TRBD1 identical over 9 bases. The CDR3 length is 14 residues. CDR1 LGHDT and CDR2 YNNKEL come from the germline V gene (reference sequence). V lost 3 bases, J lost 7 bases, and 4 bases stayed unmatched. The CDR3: CASSHQGQGNIQYF. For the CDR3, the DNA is TGTGCCAGCAGCCATCAAGGACAGGGGAACATTCAGTACTTC.

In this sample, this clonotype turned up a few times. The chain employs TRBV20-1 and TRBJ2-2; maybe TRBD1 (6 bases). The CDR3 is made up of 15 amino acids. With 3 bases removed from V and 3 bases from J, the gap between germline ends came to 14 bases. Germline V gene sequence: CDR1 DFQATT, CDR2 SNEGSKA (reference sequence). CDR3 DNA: TGCAGTGCTAGGGAACAGGGACGTTACACCGGGGAGCTGTTTTTT. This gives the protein CSAREQGRYTGELFF.

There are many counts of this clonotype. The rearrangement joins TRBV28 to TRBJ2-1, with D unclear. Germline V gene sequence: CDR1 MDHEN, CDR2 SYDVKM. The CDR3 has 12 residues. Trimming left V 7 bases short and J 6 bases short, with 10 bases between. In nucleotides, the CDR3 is TGTGCCAGCATTACTCCAGCCAATGAGCAGTTCTTC. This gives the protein CASITPANEQFF.

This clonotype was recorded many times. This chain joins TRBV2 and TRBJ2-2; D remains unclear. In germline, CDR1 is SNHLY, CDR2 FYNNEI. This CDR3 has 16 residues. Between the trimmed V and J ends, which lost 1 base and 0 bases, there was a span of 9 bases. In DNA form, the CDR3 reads TGTGCCAGCAGTGAAGTACGGTGGCCGAACACCGGGGAGCTGTTTTTT. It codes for CASSEVRWPNTGELFF.

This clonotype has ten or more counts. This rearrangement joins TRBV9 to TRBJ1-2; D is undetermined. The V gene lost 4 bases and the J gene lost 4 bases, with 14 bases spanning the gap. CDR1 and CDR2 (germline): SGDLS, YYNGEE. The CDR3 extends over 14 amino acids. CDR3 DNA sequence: TGTGCCAGCAGCCCCCGCAACCTCATCTATGGCTACACCTTC. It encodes CASSPRNLIYGYTF. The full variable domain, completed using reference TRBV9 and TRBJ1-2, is DSGVTQTPKHLITATGQRVTLRCSPRSGDLSVYWYQQSLDQGLQFLIQYYNGEERAKGNILERFSAQQFPDLHSELNLSSLELGDSALYFCASSPRNLIYGYTFGSGTRLTVV.

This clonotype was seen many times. The CDR3 reads CASSTLREAQETQYF. DNA for the CDR3: TGTGCCAGCAGTACGCTTCGGGAAGCTCAAGAGACCCAGTACTTC. This chain links TRBV27 with TRBJ2-5, with D possibly being TRBD2 (5 bases). The germline CDR1 and CDR2 sequences are MNHEY and SMNVEV (reference sequence). This CDR3 has 15 amino acids. Trimming cost V 5 bases and J 2 bases, with 15 bases left between them.

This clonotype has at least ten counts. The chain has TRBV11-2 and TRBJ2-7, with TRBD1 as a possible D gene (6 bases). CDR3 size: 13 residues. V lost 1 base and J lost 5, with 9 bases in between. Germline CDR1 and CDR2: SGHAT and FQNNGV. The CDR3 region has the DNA TGTGCCAGCAGCTTAGGGACAGTTGACGAGCAGTACTTC. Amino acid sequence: CASSLGTVDEQYF. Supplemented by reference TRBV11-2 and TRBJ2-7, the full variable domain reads EAGVAQSPRYKIIEKRQSVAFWCNPISGHATLYWYQQILGQGPKLLIQFQNNGVVDDSQLPKDRFSAERLKGVDSTLKIQPAKLEDSAVYLCASSLGTVDEQYFGPGTRLTVT.

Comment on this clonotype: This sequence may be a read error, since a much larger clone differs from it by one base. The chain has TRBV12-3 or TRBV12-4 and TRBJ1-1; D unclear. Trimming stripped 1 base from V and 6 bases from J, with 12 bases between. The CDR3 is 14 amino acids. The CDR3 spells CASSLGQEAPEAFF. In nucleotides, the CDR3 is TGTGCCAGCAGTTTAGGGCAGGAGGCACCTGAAGCTTTCTTT.

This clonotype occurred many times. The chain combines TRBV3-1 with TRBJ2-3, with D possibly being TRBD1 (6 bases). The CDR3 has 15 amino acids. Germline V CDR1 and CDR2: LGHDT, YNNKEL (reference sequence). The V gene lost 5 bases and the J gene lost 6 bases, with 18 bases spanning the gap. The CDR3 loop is CASSANIQGEDTQYF. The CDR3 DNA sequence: TGTGCCAGCAGCGCCAATATACAGGGAGAGGATACGCAGTATTTT.

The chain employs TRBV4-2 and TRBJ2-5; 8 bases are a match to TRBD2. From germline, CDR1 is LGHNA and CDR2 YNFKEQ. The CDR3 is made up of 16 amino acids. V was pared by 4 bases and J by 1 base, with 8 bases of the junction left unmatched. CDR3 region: CASSPSRLAGQETQYF. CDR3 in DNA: TGTGCCAGCAGCCCTAGCAGGCTAGCGGGCCAAGAGACCCAGTACTTC.

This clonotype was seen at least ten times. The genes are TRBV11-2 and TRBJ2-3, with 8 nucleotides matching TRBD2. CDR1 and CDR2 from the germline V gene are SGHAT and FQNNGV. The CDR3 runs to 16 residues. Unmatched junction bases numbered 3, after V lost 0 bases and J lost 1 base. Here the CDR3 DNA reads TGTGCCAGCAGCTTAGATTGGCGGGAGGGCACAGATACGCAGTATTTT. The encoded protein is CASSLDWREGTDTQYF.

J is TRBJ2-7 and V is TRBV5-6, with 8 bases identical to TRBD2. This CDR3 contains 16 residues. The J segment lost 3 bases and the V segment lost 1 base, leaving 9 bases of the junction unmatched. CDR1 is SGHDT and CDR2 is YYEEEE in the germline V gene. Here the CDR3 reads CASSLSPSGSYYEQYF. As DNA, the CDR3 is TGTGCCAGCAGCTTGTCCCCCAGCGGGAGTTACTACGAGCAGTACTTC.